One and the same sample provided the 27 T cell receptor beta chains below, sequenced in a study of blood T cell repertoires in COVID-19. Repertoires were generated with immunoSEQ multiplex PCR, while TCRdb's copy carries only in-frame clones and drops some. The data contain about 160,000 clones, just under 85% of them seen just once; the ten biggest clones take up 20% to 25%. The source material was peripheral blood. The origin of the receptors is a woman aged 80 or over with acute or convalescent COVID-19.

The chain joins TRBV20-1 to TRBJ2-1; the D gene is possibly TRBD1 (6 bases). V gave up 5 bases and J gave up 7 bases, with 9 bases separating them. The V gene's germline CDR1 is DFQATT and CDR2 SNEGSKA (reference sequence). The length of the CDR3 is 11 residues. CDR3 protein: CSAPRGNEQFF. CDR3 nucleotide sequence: TGCAGTGCTCCTAGGGGGAATGAGCAGTTCTTC.

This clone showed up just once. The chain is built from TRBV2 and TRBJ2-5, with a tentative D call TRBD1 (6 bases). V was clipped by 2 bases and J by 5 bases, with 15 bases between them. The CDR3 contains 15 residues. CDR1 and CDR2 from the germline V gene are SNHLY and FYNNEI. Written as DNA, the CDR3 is TGTGCCAGCAGTGAATCGAACAGGGAGAGGGAGACCCAGTACTTC. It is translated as CASSESNRERETQYF.

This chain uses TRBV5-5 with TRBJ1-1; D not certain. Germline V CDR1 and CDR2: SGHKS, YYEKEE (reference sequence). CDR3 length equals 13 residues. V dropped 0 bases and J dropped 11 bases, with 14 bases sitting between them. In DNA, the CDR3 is TGTGCCAGCAGCTTGGCCCCTGGGCAAAGGGCTTTCTTT. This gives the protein CASSLAPGQRAFF. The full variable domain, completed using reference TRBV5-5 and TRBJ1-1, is DAGVTQSPTHLIKTRGQQVTLRCSPISGHKSVSWYQQVLGQGPQFIFQYYEKEERGRGNFPDRFSARQFPNYSSELNVNALLLGDSALYLCASSLAPGQRAFFGQGTRLTVV.

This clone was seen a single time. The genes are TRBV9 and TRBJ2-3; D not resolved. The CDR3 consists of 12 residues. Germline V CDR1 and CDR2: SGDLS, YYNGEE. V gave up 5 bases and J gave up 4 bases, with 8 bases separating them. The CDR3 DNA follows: TGTGCCAGCAGGTCAGCGTCAGATACGCAGTATTTT. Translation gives CASRSASDTQYF.

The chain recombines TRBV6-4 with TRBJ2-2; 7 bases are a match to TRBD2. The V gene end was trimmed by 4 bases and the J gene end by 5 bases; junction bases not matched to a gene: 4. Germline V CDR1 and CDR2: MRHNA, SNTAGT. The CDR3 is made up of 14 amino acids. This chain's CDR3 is CASSGLAGTGELFF. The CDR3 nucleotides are TGTGCCAGCAGTGGACTAGCTGGGACCGGGGAGCTGTTTTTT.

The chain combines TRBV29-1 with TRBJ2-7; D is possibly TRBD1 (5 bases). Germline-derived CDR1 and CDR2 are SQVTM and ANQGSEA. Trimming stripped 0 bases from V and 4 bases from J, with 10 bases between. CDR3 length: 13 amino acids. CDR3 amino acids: CSVEETSGYEQYF. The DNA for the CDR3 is TGCAGCGTTGAAGAGACATCAGGGTACGAGCAGTACTTC.

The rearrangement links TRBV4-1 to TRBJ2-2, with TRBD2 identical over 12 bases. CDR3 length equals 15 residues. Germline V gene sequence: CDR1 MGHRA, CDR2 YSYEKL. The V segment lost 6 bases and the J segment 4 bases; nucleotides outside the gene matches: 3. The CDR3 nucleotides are TGCGCCAGCAGTCCGGGACTAGCGGGCACCGGGGAGCTGTTTTTT. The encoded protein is CASSPGLAGTGELFF.

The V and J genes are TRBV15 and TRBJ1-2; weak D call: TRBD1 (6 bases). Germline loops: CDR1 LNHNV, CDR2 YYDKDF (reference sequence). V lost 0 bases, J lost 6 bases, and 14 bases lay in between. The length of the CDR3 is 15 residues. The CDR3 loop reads CATSREVTGTNGYTF. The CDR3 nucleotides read TGTGCCACCAGCAGAGAAGTTACAGGGACGAATGGCTACACCTTC. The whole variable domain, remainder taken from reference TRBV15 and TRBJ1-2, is DAMVIQNPRYQVTQFGKPVTLSCSQTLNHNVMYWYQQKSSQAPKLLFHYYDKDFNNEADTPDNFQSRRPNTSFCFLDIRSPGLGDTAMYLCATSREVTGTNGYTFGSGTRLTVV.

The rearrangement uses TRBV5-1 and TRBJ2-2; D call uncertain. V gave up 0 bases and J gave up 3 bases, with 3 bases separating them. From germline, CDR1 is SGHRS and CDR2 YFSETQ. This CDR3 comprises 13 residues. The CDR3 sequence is CASSLEHTGELFF. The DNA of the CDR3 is TGCGCCAGCAGCTTGGAGCACACCGGGGAGCTGTTTTTT.

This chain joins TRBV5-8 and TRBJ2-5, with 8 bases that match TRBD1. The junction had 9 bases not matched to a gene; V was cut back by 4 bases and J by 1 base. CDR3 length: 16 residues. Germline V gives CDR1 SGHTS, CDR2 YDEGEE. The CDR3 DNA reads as TGTGCCAGCAGCCCGGGTGACAGGGGATTCCAAGAGACCCAGTACTTC. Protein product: CASSPGDRGFQETQYF.

The CDR3 loop reads CASSPGQLRDTGELFF. The CDR3 DNA follows: TGTGCCAGCAGCCCGGGACAGCTCCGGGACACCGGGGAGCTGTTTTTT. The chain is built from TRBV11-3 and TRBJ2-2; 7 positions agree with TRBD1. The CDR3 length is 16 residues. CDR1 and CDR2 from the germline V gene are SGHNT and YENEEA. With V trimmed by 5 bases and J by 3 bases, 9 bases remained unmatched.

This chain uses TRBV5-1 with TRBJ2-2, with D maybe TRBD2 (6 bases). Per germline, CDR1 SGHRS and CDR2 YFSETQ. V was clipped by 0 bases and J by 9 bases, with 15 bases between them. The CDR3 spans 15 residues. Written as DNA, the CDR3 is TGCGCCAGCAGCTTGGCCTCTGGCGGGATCCGGGAGCTGTTTTTT. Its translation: CASSLASGGIRELFF.

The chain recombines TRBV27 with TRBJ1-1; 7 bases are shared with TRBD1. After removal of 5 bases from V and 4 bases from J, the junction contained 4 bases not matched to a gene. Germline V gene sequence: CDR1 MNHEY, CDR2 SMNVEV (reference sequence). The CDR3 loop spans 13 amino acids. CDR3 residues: CASSADRVTEAFF. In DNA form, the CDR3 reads TGTGCCAGCAGTGCAGACAGGGTCACTGAAGCTTTCTTT.

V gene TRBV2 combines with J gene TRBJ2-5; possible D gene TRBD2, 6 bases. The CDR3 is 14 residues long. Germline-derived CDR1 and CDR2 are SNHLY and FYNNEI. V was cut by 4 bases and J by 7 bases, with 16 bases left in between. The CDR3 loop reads CASSAGSGWGTQYF. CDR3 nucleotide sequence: TGTGCCAGCAGTGCAGGTAGCGGCTGGGGGACCCAGTACTTC.

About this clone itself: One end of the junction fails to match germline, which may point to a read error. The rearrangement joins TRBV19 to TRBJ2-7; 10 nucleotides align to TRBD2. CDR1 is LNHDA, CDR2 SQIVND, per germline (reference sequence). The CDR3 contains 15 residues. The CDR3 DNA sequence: TGTGCCAGTAACGCACGGACTAGCGGAGAGTACGGGCAGTACTTC. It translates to CASNARTSGEYGQYF.

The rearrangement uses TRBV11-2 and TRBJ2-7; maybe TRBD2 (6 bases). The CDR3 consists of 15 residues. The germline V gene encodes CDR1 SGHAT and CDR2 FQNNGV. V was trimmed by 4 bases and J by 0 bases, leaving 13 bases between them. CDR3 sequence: CASSSYPGLSYEQYF. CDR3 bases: TGTGCCAGCAGCTCCTACCCGGGACTCTCCTACGAGCAGTACTTC.

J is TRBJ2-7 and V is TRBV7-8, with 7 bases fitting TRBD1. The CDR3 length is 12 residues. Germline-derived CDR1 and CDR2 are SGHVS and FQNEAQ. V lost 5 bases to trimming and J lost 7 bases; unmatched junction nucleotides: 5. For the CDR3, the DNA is TGTGCCAGCAGCCCCGACAGGGCGGAGCAGTACTTC. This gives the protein CASSPDRAEQYF. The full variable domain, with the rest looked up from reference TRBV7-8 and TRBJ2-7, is GAGVSQSPRYKVAKRGQDVALRCDPISGHVSLFWYQQALGQGPEFLTYFQNEAQLDKSGLPSDRFFAERPEGSVSTLKIQRTQQEDSAVYLCASSPDRAEQYFGPGTRLTVT.

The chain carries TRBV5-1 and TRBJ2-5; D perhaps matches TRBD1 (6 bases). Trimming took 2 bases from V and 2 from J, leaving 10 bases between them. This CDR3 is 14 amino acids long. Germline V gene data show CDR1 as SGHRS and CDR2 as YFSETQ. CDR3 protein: CASSFGQLQETQYF. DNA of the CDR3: TGCGCCAGCAGCTTCGGACAGCTTCAAGAGACCCAGTACTTC.

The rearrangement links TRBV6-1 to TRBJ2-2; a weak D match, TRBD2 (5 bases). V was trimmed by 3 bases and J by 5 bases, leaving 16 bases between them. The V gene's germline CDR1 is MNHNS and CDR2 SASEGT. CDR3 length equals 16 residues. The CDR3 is CASSDLGEGRTGELFF. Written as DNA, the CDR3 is TGTGCCAGCAGTGATTTAGGCGAGGGCCGGACCGGGGAGCTGTTTTTT.

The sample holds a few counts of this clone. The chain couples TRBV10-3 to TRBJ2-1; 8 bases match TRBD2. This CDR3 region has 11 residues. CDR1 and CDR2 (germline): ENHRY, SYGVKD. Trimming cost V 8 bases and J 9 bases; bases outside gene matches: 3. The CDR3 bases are TGTGCCATCGCGGGAGGCCCTGAGCAGTTCTTC. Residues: CAIAGGPEQFF.

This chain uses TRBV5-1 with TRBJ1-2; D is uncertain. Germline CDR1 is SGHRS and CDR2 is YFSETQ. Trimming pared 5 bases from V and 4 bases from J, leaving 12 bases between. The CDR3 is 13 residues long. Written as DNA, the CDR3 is TGCGCCAGCAGGTTCGACATTTCCTATGGCTACACCTTC. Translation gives CASRFDISYGYTF.

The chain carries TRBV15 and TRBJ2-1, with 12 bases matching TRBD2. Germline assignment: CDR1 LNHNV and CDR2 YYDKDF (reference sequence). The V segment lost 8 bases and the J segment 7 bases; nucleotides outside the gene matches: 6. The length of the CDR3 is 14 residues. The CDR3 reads CATLTSGRSNEQFF. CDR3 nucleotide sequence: TGTGCCACCCTAACTAGCGGGAGGAGTAATGAGCAGTTCTTC.

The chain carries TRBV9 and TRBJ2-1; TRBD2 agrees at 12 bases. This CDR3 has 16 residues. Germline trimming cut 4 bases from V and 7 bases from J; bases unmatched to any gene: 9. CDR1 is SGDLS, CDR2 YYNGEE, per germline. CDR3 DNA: TGTGCCAGCAGCCCGCGGCTAGCGGGAGGGTGGAATGAGCAGTTCTTC. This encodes CASSPRLAGGWNEQFF.

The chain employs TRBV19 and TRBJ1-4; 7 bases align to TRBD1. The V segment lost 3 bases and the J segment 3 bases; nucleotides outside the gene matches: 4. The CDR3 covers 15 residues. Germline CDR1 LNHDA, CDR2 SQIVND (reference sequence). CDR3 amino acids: CASSIGQAPNEKLFF. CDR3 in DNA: TGTGCCAGTAGTATCGGACAGGCCCCTAATGAAAAACTGTTTTTT.

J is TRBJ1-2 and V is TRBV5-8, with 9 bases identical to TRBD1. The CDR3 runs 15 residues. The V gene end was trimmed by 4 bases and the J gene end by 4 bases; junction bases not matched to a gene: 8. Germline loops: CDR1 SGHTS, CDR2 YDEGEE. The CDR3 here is CASSLPGQGGYGYTF. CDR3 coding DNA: TGTGCCAGCAGCCTACCGGGACAGGGCGGCTATGGCTACACCTTC.

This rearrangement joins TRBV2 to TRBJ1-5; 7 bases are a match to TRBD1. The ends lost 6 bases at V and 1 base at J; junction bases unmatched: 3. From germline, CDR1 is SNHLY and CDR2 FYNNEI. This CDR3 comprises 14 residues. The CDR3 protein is CASRQGNSNQPQHF. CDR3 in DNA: TGTGCCAGCAGACAGGGGAACAGCAATCAGCCCCAGCATTTT.

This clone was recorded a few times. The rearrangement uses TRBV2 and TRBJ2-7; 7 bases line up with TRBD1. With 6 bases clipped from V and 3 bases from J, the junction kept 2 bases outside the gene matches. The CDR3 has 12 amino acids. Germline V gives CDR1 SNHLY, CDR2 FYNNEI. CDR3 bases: TGTGCCAGCAGGGGGGACAGCTACGAGCAGTACTTC. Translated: CASRGDSYEQYF.